The entry below describes one TCR beta chain. Its antigen is unidentified. The record originates from a study of T cell responses to AZD1222 COVID-19 vaccine. With 2 bases clipped from V and 8 bases from J, the junction kept 8 bases outside the gene matches. The CDR3 is made up of 15 amino acids. Germline values: CDR1 SGHAT, CDR2 FQDESV (reference sequence). This table comes from immunoSEQ multiplex PCR, and its TCRdb copy is limited to in-frame clones, with some not included. The table includes some 130,000 clones, 92% detected once. Study outcomes and limitations: AZD1222 recipients seropositive at baseline numbered only 5 to 7. Donors were largely white British and mainly female; clonal diversity was possibly underestimated.

The input for sequencing was peripheral blood, taken 28 days after the second AZD1222 dose. The chain links TRBV11-1 to TRBJ1-2; 10 bases map to TRBD1. The TCR sequence derives from an adult who received the AZD1222 COVID-19 vaccine. CDR3 residues: CASSLSPDRGLGYTF. The CDR3 DNA sequence: TGTGCCAGCAGCTTATCCCCCGACAGGGGGCTAGGCTACACCTTC.